The rows below give T cell receptor beta chains drawn from one sample of a study of T cells after yellow fever vaccination. TCRdb reprocessed the 5' RACE reads with MiXCR, giving one entry per CDR3 protein. In the table there are over 110,000 distinct CDR3 sequences, less than 9.5% of which are singletons. Sequencing was performed on CD4+ T cells sorted from PBMCs, taken 5 days after the yellow fever booster vaccination. These receptors were taken from a man aged 25 to 40 who received the YFV17D yellow fever vaccine. CDR3s include the opening cysteine and the closing phenylalanine or tryptophan. A D gene is named only where the DNA matches it firmly. Clone size is stated in some rows and not others, as once, few, many or a class when expanded.

D gene | J gene | CDR3 length | clone size | V gene | CDR3 protein | CDR3 DNA
NA | TRBJ1-1 | 14 | many | TRBV5-1 | CASSFEYLNTEAFF | TGCGCCAGCAGCTTTGAGTACTTGAACACTGAAGCTTTCTTT
NA | TRBJ2-7 | 14 | many | TRBV10-3 | CAISDQVKIGEQYF | TGTGCCATCAGTGATCAGGTTAAGATAGGCGAGCAGTACTTC
TRBD1 | TRBJ1-2 | 14 | many | TRBV20-1 | CSAGRGGEFYGYTF | TGCAGTGCCGGGAGAGGGGGCGAGTTCTATGGCTACACCTTC
TRBD1 | TRBJ2-3 | 15 | many | TRBV5-8 | CASSPGTGVTDTQYF | TGTGCCAGCAGCCCCGGGACAGGGGTGACAGATACGCAGTATTTT
TRBD1 | TRBJ2-2 | 16 | few | TRBV7-9 | CASSPWTGENTGELFF | TGTGCCAGCAGCCCCTGGACAGGGGAGAACACCGGGGAGCTGTTTTTT
NA | TRBJ2-7 | 14 | many | TRBV18 | CASSPAVPPYEQYF | TGTGCCAGCTCACCAGCAGTACCCCCCTACGAGCAGTACTTC
NA | TRBJ1-1 | 10 | many | TRBV20-1 | CSGPGVEAFF | TGCAGTGGTCCGGGAGTCGAAGCTTTCTTT
NA | TRBJ2-3 | 15 | many | TRBV4-3 | CASSQEGATTDTQYF | TGCGCCAGCAGCCAAGAGGGAGCAACCACAGATACGCAGTATTTT
NA | TRBJ2-1 | 16 | NA | TRBV7-8 | CASSLAGTPLYNEQFF | TGTGCCAGCAGCTTAGCGGGGACACCACTTTACAATGAGCAGTTCTTC
TRBD1 | TRBJ2-7 | 14 | many | TRBV18 | CASSPLGQGDEQYF | TGTGCCAGCTCACCGCTGGGACAGGGAGACGAGCAGTACTTC
NA | TRBJ1-1 | 16 | few | TRBV7-6 | CASSFEAGVMNTEAFF | TGTGCCAGCAGCTTTGAGGCAGGCGTTATGAACACTGAAGCTTTCTTT
NA | TRBJ2-1 | 12 | NA | TRBV25-1 | CASGSGLGEQFF | TGTGCCAGCGGCTCGGGGCTGGGTGAGCAGTTCTTC
NA | TRBJ2-3 | 14 | many | TRBV9 | CASSVPAAGDTQYF | TGTGCCAGCAGCGTACCGGCGGCCGGGGATACGCAGTATTTT
NA | TRBJ1-1 | 17 | NA | TRBV5-1 | CASSPRSGRGGGTEAFF | TGCGCCAGCAGCCCTCGTTCCGGGCGCGGAGGCGGCACTGAAGCTTTCTTT
TRBD2 | TRBJ2-4 | 21 | NA | TRBV2 | CATSLGGPSGSSPLAKNIQYF | TGTGCCACCTCCCTTGGAGGGCCTAGCGGGAGTAGTCCCCTAGCCAAAAACATTCAGTACTTC
TRBD1 | TRBJ2-1 | 13 | NA | TRBV6-2/TRBV6-3 | CASRRTGGNEQFF | TGTGCCAGCAGAAGGACAGGGGGAAATGAGCAGTTCTTC